The 18 T cell receptor beta chains given below trace back to one sample, sequenced in a study of shared clonotypes between healthy human individuals. Data came from immunoSEQ multiplex PCR; TCRdb stores just in-frame clones and leaves some out. The table shows 2 million to 3 million clones, with 93% occurring only once. Sequencing used naive CD4+ T cells from PBMCs. Subset here: CD45RA+ positively selected. These receptors came from a man younger than 30 in good health. Some clones in this sample may be carry-over from other donors' samples.

This clone was observed a single time. The chain links TRBV29-1 to TRBJ1-2; TRBD1 matches at 8 bases. CDR1 and CDR2 from the germline V gene are SQVTM and ANQGSEA. The CDR3 has 13 amino acids. The V gene end was trimmed by 1 base and the J gene end by 6 bases; junction bases not matched to a gene: 4. This CDR3 reads CSVEVQGVHGYTF. In nucleotides, the CDR3 is TGCAGCGTTGAAGTACAGGGGGTGCATGGCTACACCTTC.

V is TRBV9 and J is TRBJ1-1, with 7 positions matching TRBD1. The CDR3 is 16 amino acids. From germline, CDR1 is SGDLS and CDR2 YYNGEE. Trimming cost V 4 bases and J 0 bases; bases outside gene matches: 9. The chain's CDR3 is CASSKTGTVLNTEAFF. CDR3 nucleotide sequence: TGTGCCAGCAGCAAGACCGGGACAGTACTGAACACTGAAGCTTTCTTT.

V usage is TRBV5-1 and J usage is TRBJ1-4; a possible D gene is TRBD1 (6 bases). Looked up from germline, CDR1 is SGHRS and CDR2 is YFSETQ. Trimming left V 4 bases short and J 8 bases short, with 18 bases between. The CDR3 loop spans 15 amino acids. In nucleotides, the CDR3 is TGCGCCAGCAGCCTACCGGGGGGGGCTGACGAAAAACTGTTTTTT. Amino acids: CASSLPGGADEKLFF.

J is TRBJ2-7 and V is TRBV7-9; 10 positions agree with TRBD1. J gave up 5 bases and V 4 bases, and 20 bases lay outside the gene matches. The CDR3 length is 19 residues. The germline V gene encodes CDR1 SEHNR and CDR2 FQNEAQ (reference sequence). The CDR3 coding sequence is TGTGCCAGCAGCTCTCAGATTTTCAAAGACCGGGACAGGGGACACGAGCAGTACTTC. Translation gives CASSSQIFKDRDRGHEQYF. Filled out from reference TRBV7-9 and TRBJ2-7, the complete variable domain reads DTGVSQNPRHKITKRGQNVTFRCDPISEHNRLYWYRQTLGQGPEFLTYFQNEAQLEKSRLLSDRFSAERPKGSFSTLEIQRTEQGDSAMYLCASSSQIFKDRDRGHEQYFGPGTRLTVT.

In DNA, the CDR3 is TGCGCCAGCAGTGAGGGGACTAGCGGGAGTAATGAGCAGTTCTTC. Its translation: CASSEGTSGSNEQFF. The chain is built from TRBV10-1 and TRBJ2-1, with 14 bases matching TRBD2. The CDR3 is 15 residues long. V dropped 2 bases and J dropped 7; count of bases not matched to a gene: 1. Germline V lookup: CDR1 WNHNN, CDR2 SYGVQD (reference sequence).

The V gene is TRBV11-3, the J gene TRBJ2-3; 9 bases are shared with TRBD2. Germline V CDR1 and CDR2: SGHNT, YENEEA. The CDR3 extends over 15 amino acids. Trimming cost V 5 bases and J 0 bases; bases outside gene matches: 3. The DNA for the CDR3 is TGTGCCAGCAGCGCGGGACTAGCTAGCACAGATACGCAGTATTTT. It yields the protein CASSAGLASTDTQYF.

Concerning this clone: Lacking the conserved final phenylalanine or tryptophan, this CDR3 likely reflects a read error. The limits of the CDR3 on the DNA are not certain, so only TCRdb's listed CDR3 is given. The chain is built from TRBV20-1 and TRBJ1-2. The CDR3 has 8 amino acids, counting both end residues. CDR1 and CDR2 (germline): DFQATT, SNEGSKA (reference sequence). The CDR3: CSAREGPI.

The chain carries TRBV7-9 and TRBJ2-7; possible D gene TRBD1, 6 bases. CDR3 length: 14 amino acids. V lost 3 bases and J 6 bases, leaving 15 bases between the germline ends. Germline CDR1 and CDR2: SEHNR and FQNEAQ (reference sequence). CDR3 sequence reads: CASSLVGTLPEQYF. The CDR3 DNA reads TGTGCCAGCAGCTTGGTAGGGACACTCCCCGAGCAGTACTTC.

V usage is TRBV27 and J usage is TRBJ1-4; D may be TRBD1 (5 bases). The V gene lost 6 bases and the J gene lost 7 bases, with 12 bases spanning the gap. The CDR3 length is 13 residues. The V gene's germline CDR1 is MNHEY and CDR2 SMNVEV (reference sequence). CDR3 DNA: TGTGCCAGCAGCCCGGGACCATTTGAAAAACTGTTTTTT. It is translated as CASSPGPFEKLFF.

As concerns this clone: The sample has other DNA sequences that encode this CDR3 too. The chain uses TRBV18 and TRBJ1-5; no clear D gene. CDR1 is KGHSH and CDR2 is LQKENI in the germline V gene. Trimming shortened V by 3 bases and J by 4 bases, and 7 bases separated the two germline ends. The CDR3 covers 13 residues. CDR3 sequence: CASSPGLNQPQHF. DNA for the CDR3: TGTGCCAGCTCACCCGGGTTGAATCAGCCCCAGCATTTT.

A single count supports this clone. The gene calls are TRBV7-8 and TRBJ2-2; no firm D call. The CDR3 sequence is 14 residues long. V dropped 5 bases and J dropped 6 bases, with 13 bases sitting between them. Germline lookup yields CDR1 SGHVS and CDR2 FQNEAQ. CDR3 coding DNA: TGTGCCAGCAGCCCGGATCCACGCTCCGGGGAGCTGTTTTTT. Its protein product is CASSPDPRSGELFF.

This clone has a single count. The rearrangement links TRBV6-5 to TRBJ2-7; D is perhaps TRBD2 (5 bases). The germline V gene encodes CDR1 MNHEY and CDR2 SVGAGI. V dropped 0 bases and J dropped 7 bases, with 10 bases sitting between them. The CDR3 extends over 13 amino acids. The CDR3: CASSYSPSWEQYF. The DNA of the CDR3 is TGTGCCAGCAGTTACTCCCCTAGCTGGGAGCAGTACTTC.

This chain joins TRBV15 and TRBJ1-3; no clear D. Germline CDR1 LNHNV, CDR2 YYDKDF (reference sequence). V dropped 0 bases and J dropped 0 bases, with 6 bases sitting between them. CDR3 size: 15 residues. The CDR3 loop is CATSREAFSGNTIYF. The CDR3 nucleotides read TGTGCCACCAGCAGAGAGGCATTCTCTGGAAACACCATATATTTT. Variable domain in full (rest from reference TRBV15 and TRBJ1-3): DAMVIQNPRYQVTQFGKPVTLSCSQTLNHNVMYWYQQKSSQAPKLLFHYYDKDFNNEADTPDNFQSRRPNTSFCFLDIRSPGLGDTAMYLCATSREAFSGNTIYFGEGSWLTVV.

This rearrangement joins TRBV5-1 to TRBJ1-4; D remains ambiguous. The CDR3 consists of 14 residues. The V and J ends lost 4 bases and 8 bases respectively, with 15 bases between them. Germline-derived CDR1 and CDR2 are SGHRS and YFSETQ. CDR3 residues: CASSIGIQGEKLFF. DNA for the CDR3: TGCGCCAGCAGCATCGGGATCCAAGGGGAAAAACTGTTTTTT.

The chain joins TRBV7-2 to TRBJ2-1, with 15 positions matching TRBD2. Trimming removed 5 bases from V and 0 bases from J; junction bases left unmatched: 8. Germline values: CDR1 SGHTA, CDR2 FQGNSA. This CDR3 region has 19 residues. The CDR3 is CASSPRTSGRVSSYNEQFF. The CDR3 bases are TGTGCCAGCAGCCCCCGGACTAGCGGGAGGGTAAGCTCCTACAATGAGCAGTTCTTC.

This chain uses TRBV6-5 with TRBJ1-4; D remains unclear. CDR1 MNHEY and CDR2 SVGAGI come from the germline V gene. This CDR3 has 15 amino acids. The V end lost 2 bases, the J end lost 3 bases, and 10 bases lay between the germline ends. CDR3 in DNA: TGTGCCAGCAGTTACGGGAACGGGGCTAATGAAAAACTGTTTTTT. Translation: CASSYGNGANEKLFF.

This clone was seen only a few times. The chain employs TRBV28 and TRBJ1-1; 7 positions match TRBD1. Germline V gives CDR1 MDHEN, CDR2 SYDVKM. This CDR3 is built from 16 residues. V shed 2 bases, J shed 4 bases, and the junction held 10 bases outside the gene matches. CDR3 protein: CASSLGLTRQGTEAFF. The CDR3 region has the DNA TGTGCCAGCAGTTTAGGATTAACCAGACAGGGCACTGAAGCTTTCTTT.

This chain joins TRBV6-5 and TRBJ1-1; no reliable D call. Trimming left V 2 bases short and J 0 bases short, with 7 bases between. CDR1 is MNHEY and CDR2 is SVGAGI in the germline V gene. This CDR3 is built from 14 residues. CDR3 in amino acids: CASSYAAMNTEAFF. The CDR3 bases are TGTGCCAGCAGTTACGCAGCAATGAACACTGAAGCTTTCTTT.